The 22 T cell receptor beta chains listed next were all sequenced from one sample in a study of Tregs in tolerant kidney transplant recipients. Sequencing used immunoSEQ multiplex PCR; TCRdb keeps in-frame clones, though not all of them. This table holds about 94,000 clones, roughly 93% found once. Sequenced material: CD4+ T cells from blood, taken before the transplant. Source of these receptors: a human donor who received a combined kidney and bone marrow transplant.

The V call is TRBV7-9, the J call TRBJ1-1, with 7 bases fitting TRBD1. CDR3 length: 15 residues. Germline V gives CDR1 SEHNR, CDR2 FQNEAQ (reference sequence). The ends lost 2 bases at V and 3 bases at J; junction bases unmatched: 6. The chain's CDR3 is CASSLYDRDDTEAFF. As DNA, the CDR3 is TGTGCCAGCAGCTTATACGACAGGGACGACACTGAAGCTTTCTTT.

The J gene is TRBJ1-1, the V gene TRBV2, with 9 bases lining up with TRBD1. CDR1 and CDR2 from the germline V gene are SNHLY and FYNNEI. CDR3 size: 12 residues. CDR3 DNA sequence: TGTGCTCTACAGGGGGCTGGGACTGAAGCTTTCTTT. The encoded protein is CALQGAGTEAFF.

This chain links TRBV5-4 with TRBJ1-1, with D unresolved. Per the germline V gene, CDR1 is SGHNT and CDR2 is YYREEE (reference sequence). Trimming shortened V by 1 base and J by 1 base, and 8 bases separated the two germline ends. The CDR3 totals 14 residues. CDR3 bases: TGTGCCAGCAGCTTGTGGAACAGGAACACTGAAGCTTTCTTT. It specifies CASSLWNRNTEAFF.

The chain couples TRBV5-1 to TRBJ2-5; 12 bases fit TRBD1. The J call may be in error: the DNA end matches TRBJ2-7 better. In germline, CDR1 is SGHRS, CDR2 YFSETQ. The CDR3 extends over 16 amino acids. CDR3 bases: TGCGCCAGCAGCTTGGTAAGGGACAGGGGGCGGGACGAGCAGTACTTC. Translation gives CASSLVRDRGRDEQYF.

The rearrangement joins TRBV7-8 to TRBJ2-2; no firm D call. This CDR3 has 15 residues. CDR1 SGHVS and CDR2 FQNEAQ come from the germline V gene. V was shortened by 5 bases and J by 0 bases, with 10 bases between the two germline ends. CDR3 nucleotide sequence: TGTGCCAGCAGCCAATCCCATCCGAACACCGGGGAGCTGTTTTTT. Translation: CASSQSHPNTGELFF.

V and J are TRBV11-2 and TRBJ2-5, with unresolved D. The CDR3 is 13 amino acids. Germline CDR1 and CDR2: SGHAT and FQNNGV. V lost 1 base and J lost 2, with 5 bases in between. The CDR3 DNA sequence: TGTGCCAGCAGCTTAGGTCCACAAGAGACCCAGTACTTC. It specifies CASSLGPQETQYF.

The chain employs TRBV18 and TRBJ1-5; the match to TRBD1 covers 8 bases. V gave up 8 bases and J gave up 6 bases; unmatched junction bases: 12. Per the germline V gene, CDR1 is KGHSH and CDR2 is LQKENI. The CDR3 contains 15 residues. CDR3 sequence reads: CASRRSGGAGQPQHF. The CDR3 DNA reads TGTGCCAGCCGAAGATCAGGGGGCGCGGGTCAGCCCCAGCATTTT.

The CDR3 region has the DNA TGTGCCAGCAGTGTGGAGGGACTAGCTCCCTCTCGGTATTTT. It encodes CASSVEGLAPSRYF. The V gene is TRBV2, the J gene TRBJ2-3; 9 bases fit TRBD2. The ends lost 4 bases at V and 14 bases at J; junction bases unmatched: 13. CDR1 is SNHLY and CDR2 is FYNNEI in the germline V gene. This CDR3 is built from 14 residues.

The chain recombines TRBV19 with TRBJ1-1, with TRBD1 identical over 9 bases. The junction had 7 bases not matched to a gene; V was cut back by 6 bases and J by 5 bases. CDR1 is LNHDA and CDR2 is SQIVND in the germline V gene (reference sequence). This CDR3 contains 14 residues. CDR3 amino acids: CASRLQGARTEAFF. CDR3 coding DNA: TGTGCCAGTAGACTACAGGGGGCGAGGACTGAAGCTTTCTTT.

This chain connects TRBV10-1 to TRBJ2-5; 9 bases map to TRBD2. Germline CDR1 is WNHNN and CDR2 is SYGVQD (reference sequence). Unmatched junction bases numbered 14, after V lost 7 bases and J lost 2 bases. The length of the CDR3 is 17 residues. The CDR3 DNA reads as TGCGCCAGCAAGGCGGGAGGGTTCGAATGGCGGCAAGAGACCCAGTACTTC. Translated, it gives CASKAGGFEWRQETQYF.

The chain joins TRBV5-4 to TRBJ2-3; 12 bases fit TRBD2. This CDR3 contains 14 residues. Germline trimming cut 6 bases from V and 5 bases from J; bases unmatched to any gene: 4. The germline gives CDR1 SGHNT, CDR2 YYREEE (reference sequence). CDR3 bases: TGTGCCAGCACCGAACTAGCGGGGGGAGATACGCAGTATTTT. Encoded protein: CASTELAGGDTQYF.

The chain combines TRBV5-4 with TRBJ1-1, with TRBD1 matching over 10 bases. V was clipped by 4 bases and J by 7 bases; unmatched bases: 10. Germline CDR1 and CDR2: SGHNT and YYREEE (reference sequence). This CDR3 has 15 residues. The CDR3 region is CASSPGTGVGLEAFF. As DNA, the CDR3 is TGTGCCAGCAGCCCCGGGACAGGGGTGGGTCTTGAAGCTTTCTTT.

This chain connects TRBV5-1 to TRBJ2-2; D is ambiguous. V dropped 2 bases and J dropped 0 bases, with 11 bases sitting between them. Germline loops: CDR1 SGHRS, CDR2 YFSETQ. CDR3 length: 16 residues. CDR3 residues: CASSFDIRTNTGELFF. CDR3 coding DNA: TGCGCCAGCAGCTTCGACATTCGGACGAACACCGGGGAGCTGTTTTTT.

V and J are TRBV23-1 and TRBJ2-1; D is unresolved. TRBV23-1 is flagged as an ORF with uncertain function. The CDR3 length is 15 residues. V gave up 8 bases and J gave up 8 bases, with 22 bases separating them. The CDR3 protein is CASWPTLTCIYEQFF. As DNA, the CDR3 is TGCGCCAGCTGGCCGACTCTGACTTGTATCTATGAGCAGTTCTTC.

This clone occurred once. DNA of the CDR3: TGTGCCAGCAGTCTTCGGGACAGGGGAGGGCAGTACTTC. This codes for CASSLRDRGGQYF. The V and J genes are TRBV28 and TRBJ2-7; 10 nucleotides agree with TRBD1. In germline, CDR1 is MDHEN, CDR2 SYDVKM. The CDR3 length is 13 residues. After removal of 5 bases from V and 9 bases from J, the junction contained 7 bases not matched to a gene.

The chain joins TRBV30 to TRBJ1-3; no firm D call. The V end was cut by 3 bases, the J end by 8 bases, with 14 bases between. Germline V CDR1 and CDR2: GTSNPN, SVGIG (reference sequence). This CDR3 is 13 amino acids long. The CDR3 loop reads CAWSNHDTDTIYF. The DNA for the CDR3 is TGTGCCTGGAGCAACCACGACACTGACACCATATATTTT.

The rearrangement joins TRBV28 to TRBJ2-7, with D hard to call. This CDR3 has 13 residues. CDR1 is MDHEN and CDR2 is SYDVKM in the germline V gene. V lost 4 bases and J lost 2, with 9 bases in between. CDR3 in DNA: TGTGCCAGCAGTTCATGGAGCCCCTACGAGCAGTACTTC. Translation: CASSSWSPYEQYF.

The genes are TRBV4-2 and TRBJ2-5, with 10 bases aligning to TRBD2. The trim removed 8 bases at V and 1 base at J, leaving 7 bases unmatched. CDR1 is LGHNA and CDR2 is YNFKEQ in the germline V gene. CDR3 length: 15 amino acids. The CDR3 DNA follows: TGTGCCAGCGCTCGACTAGCGGGCTTCCAAGAGACCCAGTACTTC. Its translation is CASARLAGFQETQYF.

The V call is TRBV6-5, the J call TRBJ1-6; the D gene is possibly TRBD1 (6 bases). CDR1 and CDR2 from the germline V gene are MNHEY and SVGAGI. With 6 bases removed from V and 10 bases from J, the gap between germline ends came to 16 bases. This CDR3 has 14 amino acids. Written as DNA, the CDR3 is TGTGCCAGCAGCTCCGACAGGTTCGGGTCACCCCTCCACTTT. This sequence encodes CASSSDRFGSPLHF.

This chain uses TRBV18 with TRBJ1-2, with D unclear. Germline V lookup: CDR1 KGHSH, CDR2 LQKENI. V gave up 2 bases and J gave up 3 bases, with 16 bases separating them. The CDR3 is made up of 16 amino acids. DNA of the CDR3: TGTGCCAGCTCACCAATTTTTGCAAGATCGGACTATGGCTACACCTTC. This translates into CASSPIFARSDYGYTF.

The rearrangement joins TRBV5-5 to TRBJ1-2, with TRBD1 as a possible D gene (6 bases). In germline, CDR1 is SGHKS, CDR2 YYEKEE (reference sequence). V gave up 3 bases and J gave up 7 bases, with 22 bases separating them. The CDR3 is 16 residues long. The CDR3 DNA reads TGTGCCAGCAGCTCCCCGAAGGGGGAGTGGTTACGTGGCTACACCTTC. Residues: CASSSPKGEWLRGYTF.

The chain recombines TRBV11-3 with TRBJ2-1, with 14 nucleotides matching TRBD2. The CDR3 is 20 amino acids. Unmatched junction bases numbered 12, after V lost 5 bases and J lost 0 bases. Germline CDR1 SGHNT, CDR2 YENEEA. The CDR3 DNA reads TGTGCCAGCAGCCCGGGGGCGACTAGCGGGAGGGCGAGCTCCTACAATGAGCAGTTCTTC. Translated, it gives CASSPGATSGRASSYNEQFF. Supplemented by reference TRBV11-3 and TRBJ2-1, the full variable domain reads EAGVVQSPRYKIIEKKQPVAFWCNPISGHNTLYWYLQNLGQGPELLIRYENEEAVDDSQLPKDRFSAERLKGVDSTLKIQPAELGDSAVYLCASSPGATSGRASSYNEQFFGPGTRLTVL.